The 20 T cell receptor beta chains below all came from one sample that was sequenced in a study of blood T cell repertoires in COVID-19. Sequencing used immunoSEQ multiplex PCR; TCRdb keeps in-frame clones, though not all of them. Seen here are approximately 77,000 clones, 80% observed once, and the top ten hold under 5%. Specimen: peripheral blood. The receptors come from a woman in her 70s with acute or convalescent COVID-19.

The chain employs TRBV5-1 and TRBJ2-2; D possibly corresponds to TRBD2 (7 bases). Per the germline V gene, CDR1 is SGHRS and CDR2 is YFSETQ. The CDR3 has 16 residues. Trimming took 4 bases from V and 5 from J, leaving 18 bases between them. The DNA of the CDR3 is TGCGCCAGCAGCCTAGAGGGGGGGCGTCTGACCGGGGAGCTGTTTTTT. Protein sequence: CASSLEGGRLTGELFF.

The chain has TRBV27 and TRBJ2-1; TRBD2 matches 7 bases. The CDR3 sequence is 14 residues long. J lost 6 bases, V lost 5 bases, and 7 bases had no gene match. The V gene's germline CDR1 is MNHEY and CDR2 SMNVEV (reference sequence). The CDR3 DNA is TGTGCCAGCAGTGACCCCGGGACTATCAATGAGCAGTTCTTC. It codes for CASSDPGTINEQFF.

The V and J genes are TRBV5-1 and TRBJ2-5, with TRBD1 identical over 7 bases. The CDR3 length is 15 residues. V lost 4 bases to trimming and J lost 6 bases; unmatched junction nucleotides: 12. Germline values: CDR1 SGHRS, CDR2 YFSETQ. CDR3 in amino acids: CASSVGGQVVKTQYF. Written as DNA, the CDR3 is TGCGCCAGCAGCGTAGGAGGACAGGTGGTGAAGACCCAGTACTTC.

The gene calls are TRBV19 and TRBJ1-3, with TRBD1 matching over 7 bases. J gave up 3 bases and V 7 bases, and 6 bases lay outside the gene matches. CDR1 and CDR2 from the germline V gene are LNHDA and SQIVND (reference sequence). CDR3 length equals 14 residues. CDR3 amino acids: CASKEGAYGNTIYF. CDR3 DNA sequence: TGTGCCAGTAAGGAGGGGGCTTATGGAAACACCATATATTTT. Full variable domain (remainder filled in from reference TRBV19 and TRBJ1-3): DGGITQSPKYLFRKEGQNVTLSCEQNLNHDAMYWYRQDPGQGLRLIYYSQIVNDFQKGDIAEGYSVSREKKESFPLTVTSAQKNPTAFYLCASKEGAYGNTIYFGEGSWLTVV.

The chain combines TRBV29-1 with TRBJ1-2; D perhaps matches TRBD1 (6 bases). Germline lookup yields CDR1 SQVTM and CDR2 ANQGSEA. The ends were cut back, 4 bases at V and 8 bases at J, with 20 bases in the middle. The CDR3 loop spans 14 amino acids. The CDR3 bases are TGCAGCGTTGGAATTCGTCAGGGGACCTTGGGCTACACCTTC. Its translation is CSVGIRQGTLGYTF.

The chain links TRBV5-1 to TRBJ2-5, with TRBD2 matching 12 bases. Germline CDR1 and CDR2: SGHRS and YFSETQ. There are 15 residues in the CDR3. Trimming at V came to 5 bases and at J to 1 base, leaving 3 bases not matched to a gene. The CDR3 loop reads CASRETSGSQETQYF. CDR3 DNA sequence: TGCGCCAGCAGGGAGACTAGCGGGAGCCAAGAGACCCAGTACTTC.

This rearrangement joins TRBV6-6 to TRBJ2-1, with a tentative D call TRBD2 (6 bases). The germline gives CDR1 MNHNY, CDR2 SVGAGI (reference sequence). The V end was cut by 6 bases, the J end by 7 bases, with 10 bases between. This CDR3 has 12 amino acids. The CDR3, as DNA: TGTGCCAGCAGCTCCGCGGGGAATGAGCAGTTCTTC. This gives the protein CASSSAGNEQFF.

The chain recombines TRBV3-1 (or the pseudogene TRBV3-2) with TRBJ2-7, with 10 bases matching TRBD1. The trim removed 3 bases at V and 1 base at J, leaving 3 bases unmatched. The CDR3 contains 15 residues. In germline, CDR1 is LGHDT, CDR2 YNNKEL (reference sequence). The CDR3 DNA sequence: TGTGCCAGCAGCCAGGGGACAGGGGCGTCCTACGAGCAGTACTTC. Translation: CASSQGTGASYEQYF.

This chain connects TRBV7-2 to TRBJ2-1; 11 bases match TRBD2. Germline V gene data show CDR1 as SGHTA and CDR2 as FQGNSA. The CDR3 contains 19 residues. V shed 3 bases, J shed 2 bases, and the junction held 12 bases outside the gene matches. The CDR3 sequence: CASSLAPTTSGVPYNEQFF. CDR3 coding DNA: TGTGCCAGCAGCTTGGCTCCCACGACTAGCGGGGTACCCTACAATGAGCAGTTCTTC.

This clone appeared a few times. The genes are TRBV23-1 and TRBJ1-5, with 8 bases lining up with TRBD1. TRBV23-1 belongs to the ORF category, with a function that is uncertain. V lost 2 bases, J lost 3 bases, and 3 bases stayed unmatched. The CDR3 totals 15 residues. The CDR3 sequence is CASSQGQGNNQPQHF. CDR3 bases: TGCGCCAGCAGTCAAGGACAGGGAAACAATCAGCCCCAGCATTTT.

The V gene is TRBV2, the J gene TRBJ1-3, with unresolved D. The V and J ends lost 4 bases and 2 bases respectively, with 6 bases between them. CDR1 SNHLY and CDR2 FYNNEI come from the germline V gene. The length of the CDR3 is 13 residues. CDR3 bases: TGTGCCAGCAGTGGCAGGACTGGAAACACCATATATTTT. Translation gives CASSGRTGNTIYF. The complete variable domain, with remaining parts taken from reference TRBV2 and TRBJ1-3, reads EPEVTQTPSHQVTQMGQEVILRCVPISNHLYFYWYRQILGQKVEFLVSFYNNEISEKSEIFDDQFSVERPDGSNFTLKIRSTKLEDSAMYFCASSGRTGNTIYFGEGSWLTVV.

This clone is labeled medium-sized. The chain couples TRBV27 to TRBJ1-2; tentative D call: TRBD1 (5 bases). The CDR3 totals 11 residues. Looked up from germline, CDR1 is MNHEY and CDR2 is SMNVEV (reference sequence). Deletions cut 10 bases from V and 8 bases from J, with 14 bases between. The CDR3, as DNA: TGTGCCACCTTGTCGGGGGAGGGCTACACCTTC. Its protein product is CATLSGEGYTF.

The J gene is TRBJ2-7, the V gene TRBV7-2; 8 bases are a match to TRBD2. This CDR3 has 14 residues. V lost 3 bases and J lost 4; bases outside the gene matches: 5. Germline assignment: CDR1 SGHTA and CDR2 FQGNSA. CDR3 residues: CASSFGSGGYEQYF. CDR3 nucleotide sequence: TGTGCCAGCAGCTTTGGAAGCGGGGGTTACGAGCAGTACTTC.

The chain couples TRBV18 to TRBJ1-4, with 8 nucleotides matching TRBD1. Germline V CDR1 and CDR2: KGHSH, LQKENI. This CDR3 comprises 16 residues. The J segment lost 8 bases and the V segment lost 1 base, leaving 9 bases of the junction unmatched. CDR3 nucleotides: TGTGCCAGCTCACCACTTCCCAGCAGGGGGCAGGAAAAACTGTTTTTT. It is translated as CASSPLPSRGQEKLFF.

This clone was seen only once. The chain has TRBV5-1 and TRBJ2-2; 7 nucleotides agree with TRBD2. V shed 3 bases and J 4 bases; nucleotides not matched to a gene: 9. The germline CDR1 and CDR2 sequences are SGHRS and YFSETQ. CDR3 size: 16 residues. The CDR3 reads CASSWEMASGTGELFF. The CDR3, as DNA: TGCGCCAGCAGCTGGGAGATGGCTAGCGGCACCGGGGAGCTGTTTTTT.

This clone has only one observation. V gene TRBV28 combines with J gene TRBJ1-2, with a possible D match to TRBD1 (5 bases). From germline, CDR1 is MDHEN and CDR2 SYDVKM. V was trimmed by 2 bases and J by 7 bases, leaving 11 bases between them. The CDR3 spans 13 residues. CDR3 sequence reads: CASSLTRGSGYTF. CDR3 bases: TGTGCCAGCAGTTTAACAAGGGGCTCTGGCTACACCTTC.

The sample holds one count of this clone. The rearrangement uses TRBV9 and TRBJ1-5, with D possibly TRBD1 on 6 matching bases. The CDR3 runs 14 residues. CDR1 is SGDLS and CDR2 is YYNGEE in the germline V gene. The CDR3 DNA sequence: TGTCCCCGCAGCGTAGGGGGGGGCAATCAGCCCCAGCATTTT. It yields the protein CPRSVGGGNQPQHF.

This clone has a single count. The chain combines TRBV24-1 with TRBJ1-1, with 8 nucleotides matching TRBD1. CDR3 size: 13 residues. J was trimmed by 8 bases and V by 3 bases; bases with no gene match: 4. Germline-derived CDR1 and CDR2 are KGHDR and SFDVKD. DNA for the CDR3: TGTGCCACCAGTGATCAGACAGGGGTAGAAGCTTTCTTT. This sequence encodes CATSDQTGVEAFF.

This clone came up once. The chain employs TRBV2 and TRBJ2-5; maybe TRBD2 (5 bases). Germline lookup yields CDR1 SNHLY and CDR2 FYNNEI. The CDR3 loop spans 15 amino acids. Trimming shortened V by 4 bases and J by 2 bases, and 14 bases separated the two germline ends. CDR3 region: CASSVEEGAQETQYF. The CDR3 nucleotides read TGTGCCAGCAGTGTTGAAGAGGGCGCGCAAGAGACCCAGTACTTC.

As concerns this clone: A junction end diverges from the germline sequence, so it may reflect a read error. The chain couples TRBV28 to TRBJ1-2, with 7 nucleotides matching TRBD1. The CDR3 has 14 residues. The germline V gene has CDR1 MDHEN and CDR2 SYDVKM. In nucleotides, the CDR3 is TGTGCCAGCAGTTTACCTCACTTTAAGAGGGGGCCTTTTTTC. It translates to CASSLPHFKRGPFF.